The T cell receptor beta chain under discussion was sequenced for a study of metastatic and nonmetastatic thyroid tumors. V was trimmed by 1 base and J by 6 bases, leaving 16 bases between them. The germline gives CDR1 MNHEY, CDR2 SMNVEV (reference sequence). CDR3 length equals 16 residues. TCRdb re-clonotyped the PCR reads through MiXCR. The sample includes more than 10,000 clones, around 10% of them seen just once. This clone has ten or more counts. No treatment of any kind had been given to any patient before thyroid surgery. Sequencing was carried out using blood. The clonotype was recovered from a female donor with papillary thyroid cancer or a benign thyroid nodule (not recorded which). Some clones in this sample may be carry-over from other donors' samples. The chain uses TRBV27 and TRBJ2-1, with D tentatively TRBD2 (7 bases). CDR3: CASSLFSGGGGNEQFF. The CDR3, as DNA: TGTGCCAGCAGTTTATTTTCGGGAGGAGGGGGCAATGAGCAGTTCTTC.